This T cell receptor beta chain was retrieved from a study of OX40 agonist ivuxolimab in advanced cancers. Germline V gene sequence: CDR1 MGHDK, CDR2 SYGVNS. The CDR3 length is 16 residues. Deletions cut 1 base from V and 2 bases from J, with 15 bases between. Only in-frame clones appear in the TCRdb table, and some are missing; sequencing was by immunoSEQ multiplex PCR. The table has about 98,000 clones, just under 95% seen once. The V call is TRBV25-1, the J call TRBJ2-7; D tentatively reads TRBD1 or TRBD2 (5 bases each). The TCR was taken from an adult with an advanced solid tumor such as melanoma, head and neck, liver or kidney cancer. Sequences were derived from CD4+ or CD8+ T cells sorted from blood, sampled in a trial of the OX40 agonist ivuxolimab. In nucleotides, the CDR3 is TGTGCCAGCAGTGAATTCCGAGGGACGGAGACCTACGAGCAGTACTTC. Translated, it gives CASSEFRGTETYEQYF.